Described below is a single T cell receptor (beta chain) sequence and its context. The entry originates in a study of blood T cell repertoires in COVID-19. For the study at large: Acute and convalescent COVID-19 specimens originated in the United States, Italy and Spain.

Original methodology: Amplified reference gene primers provided the basis for estimating nucleated cell counts. Sequenced by immunoSEQ multiplex PCR; TCRdb stores in-frame clones only, minus some. D and trimming come from the DNA, and the V and J calls and clone size come from that table. Of around 300,000 clones in the sample, about nine tenths were seen once. CDR3 length equals 14 residues. With 7 bases removed from V and 0 bases from J, the gap between germline ends came to 13 bases. Per germline, CDR1 SNHLY and CDR2 FYNNEI. Seattle enrolled patients during active infection and tracked them longitudinally.

The TCR comes from a woman in her 30s with COVID-19, enrolled during active disease. Sequenced input: peripheral blood. The chain uses TRBV2 and TRBJ2-7; a weak D match, TRBD2 (5 bases). CDR3 protein: CASTGQEASYEQYF. The DNA for the CDR3 is TGTGCCAGCACTGGGCAGGAGGCCTCCTACGAGCAGTACTTC.